The rows below give T cell receptor beta chains drawn from one sample of a study of shared clonotypes between healthy human individuals. Sequenced by immunoSEQ multiplex PCR; TCRdb stores in-frame clones only, minus some. The top ten clones hold roughly 1.2% of a sample with some 1,400,000 clones, roughly 96% of them seen once. Sequencing was carried out using naive CD4+ T cells sorted from blood. These receptors all come from a man aged 30-40 years in good health. Both conserved end residues are part of each CDR3. Fields, in order: V gene, D gene, clone size, J gene, CDR3 DNA, CDR3 protein. The D gene is left open where the match is weak. Not every row has a clone size; where given, it reads once, few, many or a size class.

>TRBV7-6|.|.|TRBJ1-3
TGTGCCAGCAGCGTACAAAGGGGTCCCATCTCTGGAAACACCATATATTTT
CASSVQRGPISGNTIYF
>TRBV7-7|TRBD2|.|TRBJ2-1
TGTGCTAGCAGCCCGGCAGCGGGGGTTAATGAGCAGTTCTTC
CASSPAAGVNEQFF
>TRBV28|TRBD2|.|TRBJ2-1
TGTGCCAGCAGGTATAGACTAGCGGGAGGGCCCCATGAGCAGTTCTTC
CASRYRLAGGPHEQFF
>TRBV6-4|.|.|TRBJ2-1
TGTGCCAGCAGCGTCGGGACCACGCCCTACAATGAGCAGTTCTTC
CASSVGTTPYNEQFF
>TRBV28|.|.|TRBJ1-1
TGTGCCAGCAGTTCTTGGGCTGACTACCGTGAAGCTTTCTTT
CASSSWADYREAFF
>TRBV10-1|TRBD2|.|TRBJ2-3
TGCGCCAGCAGCGAGGCGGGAGTGGCAGATACGCAGTATTTT
CASSEAGVADTQYF
>TRBV2|TRBD1|once|TRBJ2-1
TGTGCCAGCGCTACCCGGGACAGGGACAATGAGCAGTTCTTC
CASATRDRDNEQFF
>TRBV29-1|.|once|TRBJ2-2
TGCAGCGTGACAGCCCGGATCGGCACCGGGGAGCTGTTTTTT
CSVTARIGTGELFF
>TRBV7-2|.|.|TRBJ2-5
TGTGCCAGCAGCTTAGGTTCGGGGAGCCAAGAGACCCAGTACTTC
CASSLGSGSQETQYF
>TRBV15|TRBD2|.|TRBJ2-4
TGTGCCACCAGCGCGGGGGGCACACTAGCCAAAAACATTCAGTACTTC
CATSAGGTLAKNIQYF
>TRBV13|.|.|TRBJ2-5
TGTGCCAGTCGGCGACAGGCGAACCAAGAGACCCAGTACTTC
CASRRQANQETQYF
>TRBV7-9|TRBD2|.|TRBJ2-1
TGTGCCAGCAGCCAAACTAGCGGGAGAGACAATGAGCAGTTCTTC
CASSQTSGRDNEQFF
>TRBV29-1|TRBD1|.|TRBJ2-3
TGCAGCGTGGACAGGGGTAATACGCAGTATTTT
CSVDRGNTQYF
>TRBV5-1|TRBD2|.|TRBJ2-7
TGCGCCAGCCGCCGGACTAGCGGACCCTACGAGCAGTACTTC
CASRRTSGPYEQYF
>TRBV5-4|.|.|TRBJ1-2
TGTGCCAGCAGCTTGCGACTACAGGAGTCTGGCTACACCTTC
CASSLRLQESGYTF
>TRBV7-9|.|.|TRBJ1-1
TGTGCCAGCACTCCTTCTCTGAACACTGAAGCTTTCTTT
CASTPSLNTEAFF
>TRBV27|TRBD2|.|TRBJ2-1
TGTGCCAGCAGTTTAAATGGACTAGCTGGGAAGTACAATGAGCAGTTCTTC
CASSLNGLAGKYNEQFF
>TRBV28|.|.|TRBJ2-2
TGTGCCAGCAGTTTATGGGGGGCGGCCGGGGAGCTGTTTTTT
CASSLWGAAGELFF
>TRBV5-4|.|.|TRBJ2-1
TGTGCCAGCAGCGACTATCGGGGGAAGACCCGAAGCTTCTTC
CASSDYRGKTRSFF
>TRBV29-1|TRBD1|.|TRBJ1-3
TGCAGCGTCAAGCAATTAACAGGGGGCAGGGAAAACACCATATATTTT
CSVKQLTGGRENTIYF
>TRBV11-2|TRBD1|.|TRBJ1-2
TGTGCCAGCAGCTTGGGACAGGAGGGCTACACCTTC
CASSLGQEGYTF
>TRBV6-5|.|.|TRBJ1-5
TGTGCCAGCAGCTACACCCTTAGCAATCAGCCCCAGCATTTT
CASSYTLSNQPQHF
>TRBV6-6|.|.|TRBJ2-5
TGTGCCAGCAGTTACTCCCCCACAGTCAGGGAGACCCAGTACTTC
CASSYSPTVRETQYF
>TRBV15|.|.|TRBJ2-1
TGTGCCACCAGCCCGGACCGCCGCTCCTACAATGAGCAGTTCTTC
CATSPDRRSYNEQFF
>TRBV5-6|.|.|TRBJ2-7
TGTGCCAGCAGCTCCTGGCGGAGGGGAATCTACGAGCAGTACTTC
CASSSWRRGIYEQYF
>TRBV7-2|.|.|TRBJ2-7
TGTGCCAGCAGCATCACCCCTAGCGCCGAGCAGTACTTC
CASSITPSAEQYF
>TRBV6-5|TRBD2|.|TRBJ2-7
TGTGCCAGCAGCATAGCGGGAGACTCCTACGAGCAGTACTTC
CASSIAGDSYEQYF
>TRBV5-6|TRBD2|.|TRBJ2-3
TGTGCCAGCAGCCTTAGGACTAGCGGAGCCACTAATGAGCAGTATTTT
CASSLRTSGATNEQYF
>TRBV2|.|.|TRBJ2-7
TGTGCCAGCAGTGGCGCGAGACAGGGAGGGGAGCAGTACTTC
CASSGARQGGEQYF
>TRBV27|.|.|TRBJ2-7
TGTGCCAGCAGTTTAACGGGCCCTAGCTCCTACGAGCAGTACTTC
CASSLTGPSSYEQYF
>TRBV27|.|.|TRBJ2-7
TGTGCCAGCAGTTTTTCCCCGGGACGTAGCTCCTACGAGCAGTACTTC
CASSFSPGRSSYEQYF
>TRBV6-6|.|.|TRBJ1-1
TGTGCCAGCAGTTACGGGGAGAACACTGAAGCTTTCTTT
CASSYGENTEAFF
>TRBV15|TRBD1|.|TRBJ2-5
TGTGCCACCAGCAGAGGTCTGGGGGACAGTCAAGAGACCCAGTACTTC
CATSRGLGDSQETQYF
>TRBV6-1|.|.|TRBJ1-5
TGTGCCAGCTCCGAAGAAGGGATTAGCAATCAGCCCCAGCATTTT
CASSEEGISNQPQHF
>TRBV7-9|TRBD2|.|TRBJ2-7
TGTGCCAGCAGCCCGTGGTCGGGAGGGTACGAGCAGTACTTC
CASSPWSGGYEQYF
>TRBV5-6|.|.|TRBJ1-4
TGTGCCAGCAGCTTGGGAATACGGACGAGGATTGAAAAACTGTTTTTT
CASSLGIRTRIEKLFF
>TRBV27|.|.|TRBJ2-2
TGTGCCAGCAAACTGACTAACACCGGGGAGCTGTTTTTT
CASKLTNTGELFF
>TRBV10-3|.|.|TRBJ1-3
TGTGCCATCAGTGAGACAGGGCCCGGAAACACCATATATTTT
CAISETGPGNTIYF
>TRBV18|TRBD2|.|TRBJ2-7
TGTGCCAGCTCACCTGGACTAGCGGGAGCCCGCCCCTACGAGCAGTACTTC
CASSPGLAGARPYEQYF
>TRBV19|TRBD2|.|TRBJ2-1
TGTGCCAGTAGTCCCTGGACTAGCGGGAGGGGCAATGAGCAGTTCTTC
CASSPWTSGRGNEQFF
>TRBV2|.|.|TRBJ2-1
TGTGCCAGCAGTGCCCGGACGGGTCTCGGCAATGAGCAGTTCTTC
CASSARTGLGNEQFF
>TRBV6-5|.|.|TRBJ2-7
TGTGCCAGCAGTTCATGGGCTGGGGGGGCGACCTACGAGCAGTACTTC
CASSSWAGGATYEQYF
>TRBV28|.|.|TRBJ1-2
TGTGCCAGCAGTTGGGACGTCTATGGCTACACCTTC
CASSWDVYGYTF
>TRBV7-2|TRBD1|.|TRBJ2-7
TGTGCCAGCAGCCCAGTAGTCGGGCACCGGGACAGTATTAACGAGCAGTACTTC
CASSPVVGHRDSINEQYF